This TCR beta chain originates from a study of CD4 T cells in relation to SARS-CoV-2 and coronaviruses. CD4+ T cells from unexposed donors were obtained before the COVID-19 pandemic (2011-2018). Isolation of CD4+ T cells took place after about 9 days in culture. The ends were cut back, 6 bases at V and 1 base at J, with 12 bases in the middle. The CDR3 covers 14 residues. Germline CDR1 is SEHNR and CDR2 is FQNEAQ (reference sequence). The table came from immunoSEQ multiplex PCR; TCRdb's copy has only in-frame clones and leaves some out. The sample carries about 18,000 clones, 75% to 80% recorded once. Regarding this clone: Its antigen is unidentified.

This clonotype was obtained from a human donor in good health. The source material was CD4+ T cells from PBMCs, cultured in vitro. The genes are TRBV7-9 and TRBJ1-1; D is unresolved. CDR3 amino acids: CASSRESGNTEAFF. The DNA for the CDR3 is TGTGCCAGCAGTCGTGAAAGCGGGAACACTGAAGCTTTCTTT.